Below are 21 T cell receptor beta chains sequenced from a single sample in a study of identical twins. TCRdb used MiXCR to reprocess the 5' RACE reads, holding one entry per CDR3 protein. The sample lists about 470,000 distinct CDR3 sequences; approximately 24% were seen once. These data were also filed under a second study, of T cells expressing NK-cell markers.

Input material: CD4+ T cells sorted from blood. The receptors stem from a young woman in good health.

A note on this clonotype: A read error may account for a junction end that differs from germline. The V gene is TRBV5-1, the J gene TRBJ1-1; 9 bases map to TRBD1. The CDR3 is 13 residues long. Per the germline V gene, CDR1 is SGHRS and CDR2 is YFSETQ. CDR3 nucleotide sequence: TGCGCCAGCAGATTGGACAGGGGCCTTGAAGCTTTCTTT. Protein product: CASRLDRGLEAFF.

The rearrangement uses TRBV30 and TRBJ2-1, with D perhaps matching TRBD2 (6 bases). The CDR3 is made up of 11 amino acids. V lost 5 bases and J lost 5, with 7 bases in between. Germline CDR1 GTSNPN, CDR2 SVGIG (reference sequence). CDR3 residues: CAWGGNNEQFF. The DNA of the CDR3 is TGTGCCTGGGGGGGGAACAATGAGCAGTTCTTC.

The rearrangement links TRBV20-1 to TRBJ2-7; D remains unclear. Germline V gives CDR1 DFQATT, CDR2 SNEGSKA (reference sequence). There are 10 residues in the CDR3. Trimming took 4 bases from V and 5 from J, leaving 6 bases between them. For the CDR3, the DNA is TGCAGTGCTACAAAGGACGAGCAGTACTTC. This translates into CSATKDEQYF.

The chain is built from TRBV20-1 and TRBJ2-1; 7 nucleotides line up with TRBD2. Germline assignment: CDR1 DFQATT and CDR2 SNEGSKA (reference sequence). The ends lost 6 bases at V and 7 bases at J; junction bases unmatched: 9. This CDR3 contains 13 residues. This CDR3 reads CSANWGGSNEQFF. Written as DNA, the CDR3 is TGCAGTGCCAATTGGGGGGGGTCAAATGAGCAGTTCTTC.

The chain couples TRBV20-1 to TRBJ2-7; 7 nucleotides agree with TRBD2. V was clipped by 3 bases and J by 4 bases; unmatched bases: 6. The V gene's germline CDR1 is DFQATT and CDR2 SNEGSKA (reference sequence). This CDR3 has 13 residues. In DNA, the CDR3 is TGCAGTGCTAGCGCGGGGGATCGTTACGAGCAGTACTTC. This codes for CSASAGDRYEQYF.

This clonotype was observed a single time. This sequence joins TRBV4-3 and TRBJ1-1, with a tentative D call TRBD1 (5 bases). The CDR3 consists of 14 residues. V was pared by 1 base and J by 4 bases, with 10 bases between. CDR1 is LGHNA and CDR2 is YSLEER in the germline V gene. In DNA form, the CDR3 reads TGCGCCAGCAGCCAAGGGCCGGGACGCACTGAAGCTTTCTTT. This translates into CASSQGPGRTEAFF.

This chain joins TRBV6-5 and TRBJ1-2, with 7 bases lining up with TRBD1. This CDR3 is built from 14 residues. CDR1 and CDR2 (germline): MNHEY, SVGAGI. The junction had 12 bases not matched to a gene; V was cut back by 4 bases and J by 10 bases. Written as DNA, the CDR3 is TGTGCCAGCAGTTCAAACAGGGGTCTAATGGACTACACCTTC. Its protein is CASSSNRGLMDYTF.

This rearrangement joins TRBV5-1 to TRBJ2-7, with 9 bases matching TRBD2. Germline V CDR1 and CDR2: SGHRS, YFSETQ. The V segment lost 1 base and the J segment 0 bases; nucleotides outside the gene matches: 5. The CDR3 runs to 16 residues. The CDR3 bases are TGCGCCAGCAGCTTGACCGGACTAGCGAGCTCCTACGAGCAGTACTTC. Translation: CASSLTGLASSYEQYF.

This clonotype has more than one count but fewer than ten. V and J are TRBV10-1 and TRBJ2-7; TRBD1 might be the D (6 bases). Germline-derived CDR1 and CDR2 are WNHNN and SYGVQD (reference sequence). The CDR3 is 15 residues long. V lost 0 bases and J 3 bases, leaving 12 bases between the germline ends. CDR3 in DNA: TGCGCCAGCAGTGAGTCTGTGGGGGCAAACTACGAGCAGTACTTC. Residues: CASSESVGANYEQYF.

This clonotype was recorded a few times. The chain combines TRBV9 with TRBJ1-1, with a weak D call TRBD1 (5 bases). The CDR3 is 13 residues long. V was clipped by 3 bases and J by 1 base, with 7 bases between them. Per the germline V gene, CDR1 is SGDLS and CDR2 is YYNGEE. CDR3 bases: TGTGCCAGCAGCGCAGGGACGAACACTGAAGCTTTCTTT. Amino acid sequence: CASSAGTNTEAFF.

The chain carries TRBV15 and TRBJ2-1; no firm D call. This CDR3 spans 14 amino acids. Germline assignment: CDR1 LNHNV and CDR2 YYDKDF (reference sequence). Trimming removed 0 bases at V and 3 bases at J, with 6 bases between. For the CDR3, the DNA is TGTGCCACCAGCAGAGATATTGACTACAATGAGCAGTTCTTC. Translated: CATSRDIDYNEQFF.

CDR3 DNA sequence: TGTGCCAGCAGTTACTCGGCTAGCGGGAGCTACGAGCAGTACTTC. As protein: CASSYSASGSYEQYF. The chain employs TRBV6-5 and TRBJ2-7, with 10 bases identical to TRBD2. The CDR3 consists of 15 residues. The V segment lost 0 bases and the J segment 3 bases; nucleotides outside the gene matches: 2. CDR1 MNHEY and CDR2 SVGAGI come from the germline V gene.

The gene calls are TRBV7-2 and TRBJ2-7; D unresolved. CDR1 is SGHTA and CDR2 is FQGNSA in the germline V gene. The CDR3 loop spans 17 amino acids. Deletions cut 2 bases from V and 3 bases from J, with 20 bases between. DNA for the CDR3: TGTGCCAGCAGCTTAAGTAGTTGGGGTAGGATATACTACGAGCAGTACTTC. Protein product: CASSLSSWGRIYYEQYF.

This clonotype was picked up a small number of times. V gene TRBV12-3 or TRBV12-4 combines with J gene TRBJ2-7; 9 bases match TRBD1. The V segment lost 6 bases and the J segment 4 bases; nucleotides outside the gene matches: 7. CDR3 size: 14 residues. The DNA of the CDR3 is TGTGCCAGCAGGCCGGGACAGGGATGGTACGAGCAGTACTTC. Its protein is CASRPGQGWYEQYF.

Ten or more counts support this clonotype. The chain is built from TRBV7-9 and TRBJ2-5; D is possibly TRBD1 (5 bases). Trimming shortened V by 6 bases and J by 2 bases, and 10 bases separated the two germline ends. This CDR3 region has 13 residues. Germline lookup yields CDR1 SEHNR and CDR2 FQNEAQ (reference sequence). This chain's CDR3 is CASSFRQQETQYF. Written as DNA, the CDR3 is TGTGCCAGCAGTTTCAGACAGCAAGAGACCCAGTACTTC.

This clonotype has a handful of counts. This chain uses TRBV5-5 with TRBJ1-1; unclear D gene. Germline V lookup: CDR1 SGHKS, CDR2 YYEKEE (reference sequence). V was trimmed by 4 bases and J by 3 bases, leaving 13 bases between them. The CDR3 extends over 14 amino acids. The CDR3 region is CASSLTMGYTEAFF. DNA for the CDR3: TGTGCCAGCAGCCTAACGATGGGCTACACTGAAGCTTTCTTT.

The chain uses TRBV20-1 and TRBJ2-7; D might be TRBD1 or TRBD2, each matching 5 bases. The CDR3 is made up of 13 amino acids. The ends were cut back, 5 bases at V and 3 bases at J, with 14 bases in the middle. CDR1 and CDR2 (germline): DFQATT, SNEGSKA (reference sequence). The CDR3 loop is CSAARDHIYEQYF. Here the CDR3 DNA reads TGCAGTGCTGCCCGGGACCACATCTACGAGCAGTACTTC.

The rearrangement links TRBV10-2 to TRBJ2-1; 13 bases are a match to TRBD2. J lost 5 bases, V lost 0 bases, and 10 bases had no gene match. CDR1 is WSHSY and CDR2 is SAAADI in the germline V gene. The CDR3 length is 19 residues. Here the CDR3 reads CASSESQESGLAGDNEQFF. Written as DNA, the CDR3 is TGCGCCAGCAGTGAGTCCCAAGAATCTGGACTAGCGGGAGACAATGAGCAGTTCTTC.

The rearrangement uses TRBV7-8 and TRBJ2-1; either TRBD1 or TRBD2 may fit D (5 bases each). Looked up from germline, CDR1 is SGHVS and CDR2 is FQNEAQ. CDR3 length: 12 residues. V gave up 6 bases and J gave up 9 bases, with 12 bases separating them. CDR3 in DNA: TGTGCCAGCAGTCAGGGAGTTAGTGAGCAGTTCTTC. It encodes CASSQGVSEQFF.

This clonotype was detected ten times or more. This chain joins TRBV29-1 and TRBJ2-7; 8 bases agree with TRBD1. The ends lost 0 bases at V and 1 base at J; junction bases unmatched: 14. The CDR3 runs 18 residues. CDR1 and CDR2 from the germline V gene are SQVTM and ANQGSEA. CDR3 nucleotides: TGCAGCGTTGAAGAGTGGCGACCCGGACAGGGTAGGTCCTACGAGCAGTACTTC. It is translated as CSVEEWRPGQGRSYEQYF.

V is TRBV4-3 and J is TRBJ2-7; 12 positions agree with TRBD2. Germline V lookup: CDR1 LGHNA, CDR2 YSLEER. The junction had 2 bases not matched to a gene; V was cut back by 3 bases and J by 2 bases. The CDR3 contains 15 residues. DNA for the CDR3: TGCGCCAGCAGCCACGGACTAGCGGGAACCTACGAGCAGTACTTC. Encoded protein: CASSHGLAGTYEQYF.